These 17 T cell receptor beta chains originate from one sample sequenced in a study of OX40 agonist ivuxolimab in advanced cancers. Sequencing used immunoSEQ multiplex PCR; TCRdb keeps in-frame clones, though not all of them. The data contain 15,000 to 20,000 clones, approximately 80% of them seen just once; the ten biggest clones take up 40% to 50%. Sample: CD4+ or CD8+ T cells sorted from blood, taken in a trial of the OX40 agonist ivuxolimab. These receptors were collected from an adult with an advanced solid tumor such as melanoma, head and neck, liver or kidney cancer.

This clone occurred a few times. The chain links TRBV4-1 to TRBJ1-6; TRBD1 agrees at 8 bases. The V segment lost 0 bases and the J segment 6 bases; nucleotides outside the gene matches: 4. Germline V gives CDR1 MGHRA, CDR2 YSYEKL. The CDR3 consists of 16 residues. The CDR3 DNA reads as TGCGCCAGCAGCCAAGATCTCCAGGGGGCTAATTCACCCCTCCACTTT. This gives the protein CASSQDLQGANSPLHF.

J is TRBJ2-1 and V is TRBV7-9; no firm D call. With 1 base removed from V and 8 bases from J, the gap between germline ends came to 9 bases. The CDR3 totals 13 residues. Germline V lookup: CDR1 SEHNR, CDR2 FQNEAQ (reference sequence). The CDR3 protein is CASSLGPAYEQFF. The CDR3 DNA reads as TGTGCCAGCAGCTTAGGTCCAGCGTATGAGCAGTTCTTC.

The V gene is TRBV7-2, the J gene TRBJ2-1; 12 bases agree with TRBD2. V shed 2 bases, J shed 4 bases, and the junction held 0 bases outside the gene matches. This CDR3 contains 15 residues. CDR1 is SGHTA and CDR2 is FQGNSA in the germline V gene. DNA for the CDR3: TGTGCCAGCAGCTTACTAGCGGGAGGGTACAATGAGCAGTTCTTC. It specifies CASSLLAGGYNEQFF.

V and J are TRBV4-2 and TRBJ1-1; D is possibly TRBD1 (5 bases). Germline V gene data show CDR1 as LGHNA and CDR2 as YNFKEQ. This CDR3 is built from 21 residues. Trimming left V 4 bases short and J 0 bases short, with 30 bases between. The CDR3 is CASSPRGHGRQGWLLNTEAFF. In nucleotides, the CDR3 is TGTGCCAGCAGCCCGCGGGGCCATGGGCGGCAGGGTTGGTTATTGAACACTGAAGCTTTCTTT.

The DNA of the CDR3 is TGTGCCACCGCCGGTGGCGGGAGTGGAGAGACCCAGTACTTC. Translating it yields CATAGGGSGETQYF. The J gene is TRBJ2-5, the V gene TRBV6-1; TRBD2 matches at 7 bases. Per the germline V gene, CDR1 is MNHNS and CDR2 is SASEGT. V shed 10 bases, J shed 4 bases, and the junction held 12 bases outside the gene matches. The CDR3 is 14 amino acids.

The rearrangement uses TRBV10-3 and TRBJ1-6; 9 positions match TRBD1. Germline V lookup: CDR1 ENHRY, CDR2 SYGVKD. The V gene end was trimmed by 0 bases and the J gene end by 7 bases; junction bases not matched to a gene: 10. CDR3 size: 18 residues. The CDR3 spells CAISESTFGQGRNSPLHF. Here the CDR3 DNA reads TGTGCCATCAGTGAGTCGACCTTTGGACAGGGGCGCAATTCACCCCTCCACTTT.

The chain joins TRBV9 to TRBJ1-2, with D possibly matching TRBD1 (6 bases). V lost 3 bases to trimming and J lost 0 bases, with 12 bases between them. This CDR3 spans 15 amino acids. Germline V gene lookup returns CDR1 SGDLS and CDR2 YYNGEE. In nucleotides, the CDR3 is TGTGCCAGCAGCGCCGCAGGGGCAACTAACTATGGCTACACCTTC. Translating it yields CASSAAGATNYGYTF.

The chain carries TRBV15 and TRBJ1-4; TRBD1 is a possible D gene (6 bases). The CDR3 runs 13 residues. The germline V gene encodes CDR1 LNHNV and CDR2 YYDKDF (reference sequence). V was cut by 2 bases and J by 10 bases, with 11 bases left in between. The CDR3 DNA reads TGTGCCACCAGCAGAAGCCGGGGGCGAAAACTGTTTTTT. This codes for CATSRSRGRKLFF.

This clone is a singleton in its sample. The chain carries TRBV9 and TRBJ2-7; D unclear. Germline V gives CDR1 SGDLS, CDR2 YYNGEE. The V and J ends lost 4 bases and 0 bases respectively, with 14 bases between them. The CDR3 extends over 15 amino acids. The CDR3 reads CASSIGGEASYEQYF. CDR3 nucleotide sequence: TGTGCCAGCAGCATTGGCGGAGAGGCCTCCTACGAGCAGTACTTC.

The chain employs TRBV29-1 and TRBJ2-1; possibly TRBD1 for D (6 bases). The CDR3 is 14 amino acids. Germline values: CDR1 SQVTM, CDR2 ANQGSEA. The germline V and J ends were trimmed by 7 bases and 5 bases, with 18 bases remaining between them. CDR3 nucleotides: TGCAGCGCCCGGCTCCCAGGGGATCACAATGAGCAGTTCTTC. Translated, it gives CSARLPGDHNEQFF.

The chain employs TRBV11-1 and TRBJ1-5; D is uncertain. In germline, CDR1 is SGHAT, CDR2 FQDESV (reference sequence). This CDR3 spans 13 amino acids. V dropped 3 bases and J dropped 5 bases, with 8 bases sitting between them. The CDR3 spells CASSFEFDQPQHF. In DNA, the CDR3 is TGTGCCAGCAGCTTCGAATTTGATCAGCCCCAGCATTTT.

CDR3 sequence: CSVEGLGNTIYF. In DNA, the CDR3 is TGCAGCGTTGAAGGCCTTGGAAACACCATATATTTT. The rearrangement joins TRBV29-1 to TRBJ1-3, with D unresolved. CDR1 is SQVTM and CDR2 is ANQGSEA in the germline V gene. V lost 1 base and J 3 bases, leaving 4 bases between the germline ends. The CDR3 length is 12 residues. Based on the CDR3 plus reference TRBV29-1 and TRBJ1-3, the full variable domain is SAVISQKPSRDICQRGTSLTIQCQVDSQVTMMFWYRQQPGQSLTLIATANQGSEATYESGFVIDKFPISRPNLTFSTLTVSNMSPEDSSIYLCSVEGLGNTIYFGEGSWLTVV.

About this clone itself: The same CDR3 can be traced to other DNA sequences in this sample. This chain connects TRBV4-3 to TRBJ2-1; the match to TRBD2 covers 7 bases. The V segment lost 0 bases and the J segment 4 bases; nucleotides outside the gene matches: 3. Germline V gene data show CDR1 as LGHNA and CDR2 as YSLEER. The CDR3 is made up of 15 amino acids. The CDR3 coding sequence is TGCGCCAGCAGCCAAGATGGCGGGGGATACAATGAGCAGTTCTTC. Residues: CASSQDGGGYNEQFF.

The chain carries TRBV4-3 and TRBJ2-7, with TRBD2 as a possible D gene (6 bases). This CDR3 spans 13 amino acids. The V gene lost 1 base and the J gene lost 4 bases, with 8 bases spanning the gap. Germline CDR1 LGHNA, CDR2 YSLEER. CDR3 in DNA: TGCGCCAGCAGCCAAGTAGGAGGGTACGAGCAGTACTTC. It specifies CASSQVGGYEQYF.

The CDR3 sequence: CASSLTPDIAWGGELFF. The CDR3 bases are TGTGCCAGCAGCCTAACTCCCGATATTGCCTGGGGCGGGGAGCTGTTTTTT. The chain combines TRBV27 with TRBJ2-2; D is unclear. The CDR3 consists of 17 residues. The V end was cut by 6 bases, the J end by 7 bases, with 24 bases between. Germline values: CDR1 MNHEY, CDR2 SMNVEV (reference sequence).

The V gene is TRBV6-1, the J gene TRBJ2-4; D gene ambiguous. The V gene lost 4 bases and the J gene lost 1 base, with 14 bases spanning the gap. The CDR3 runs 16 residues. Germline V gene data show CDR1 as MNHNS and CDR2 as SASEGT. The CDR3 DNA reads as TGTGCCAGCAGTGTGTTGGGGTACGGTGCCAAAAACATTCAGTACTTC. Translating it yields CASSVLGYGAKNIQYF.

The V gene is TRBV4-3, the J gene TRBJ1-1; D is perhaps TRBD1 (6 bases). Trimming removed 1 base at V and 4 bases at J, with 10 bases between. Germline V gives CDR1 LGHNA, CDR2 YSLEER. CDR3 length: 14 amino acids. The CDR3 sequence: CASSQGGGGTEAFF. DNA for the CDR3: TGCGCCAGCAGCCAAGGGGGAGGGGGCACTGAAGCTTTCTTT.